The present entry profiles one T cell receptor (beta chain) with its context. Antigen unknown. These data belong to a study of CXCR3-negative and CXCR3-positive naive CD8 T cells. Study-level information: Roughly 135 million TRB reads were obtained overall (about 1.5 +/- 0.3 million per library). General study points: Memory CD8+ T cell repertoires were far less diverse than both naive subsets. Comparison of naive cells showed more hydrophobic TRB CDR3s in CXCR3-positive than in CXCR3-negative naive cells.

Through 5' RACE with UMI labels, the TRB cDNA libraries were prepared. TCRdb reanalyzed the 5' RACE reads, giving one entry per CDR3 protein sequence and no DNA. In all, the sample yields 150,000 to 180,000 distinct CDR3 sequences. Germline CDR1 is MNHEY and CDR2 is SVGEGT. The length of the CDR3 is 11 residues. Naivety in CD8+ T cells corresponded to a CD45RO-CCR7+CD27+CD95- phenotype. The V call is TRBV6-2 or TRBV6-3, the J call TRBJ2-5. The sample consisted of naive CXCR3+ CD8+ T cells from blood. The subset here: CD45RO-CCR7+CD27+CD95- naive CD8+ T cells expressing CXCR3 (TNR3+). This receptor was taken from a human donor in good health. Some clones in this sample may be carry-over from other donors' samples. This chain's CDR3 is CASSYVETQYF.